This T cell receptor (beta chain) was sequenced for a study of regulatory T cells in long-lasting Graves disease. This clonotype was recorded many times. J lost 6 bases, V lost 7 bases, and 13 bases had no gene match. Germline loops: CDR1 MNHEY, CDR2 SMNVEV (reference sequence). The CDR3 extends over 16 amino acids. Documented time point: newly diagnosed GD, antithyroid drugs for less than 3 months. The TCR library was made from RNA that had been extracted from PBMCs in TRIzol. CDR3 regions were amplified by Arm-PCR using iRepertoire HTBI primers to build TCR beta libraries. TCRdb fed the multiplex PCR reads into MiXCR, producing one record per CDR3 protein. The sample has more than 450,000 distinct CDR3 sequences, around 12% seen once. This sample also belongs to another study, concerning T cells in Graves' hyperthyroidism and ophthalmopathy. That source reports: Peripheral blood also featured most of the thyroid clonotypes expanded above 0.001.

The clonotype comes from a woman aged 25 to 39 with Graves disease. Source: peripheral blood mononuclear cells (PBMCs), taken at new diagnosis, from a patient treated with antithyroid drugs. The chain combines TRBV27 with TRBJ1-5, with 9 bases aligning to TRBD1. CDR3 sequence (DNA): TGTGCCAGCATCTCCGACCGGGACAGGGTCCTTCAGCCCCAGCATTTT. This codes for CASISDRDRVLQPQHF.